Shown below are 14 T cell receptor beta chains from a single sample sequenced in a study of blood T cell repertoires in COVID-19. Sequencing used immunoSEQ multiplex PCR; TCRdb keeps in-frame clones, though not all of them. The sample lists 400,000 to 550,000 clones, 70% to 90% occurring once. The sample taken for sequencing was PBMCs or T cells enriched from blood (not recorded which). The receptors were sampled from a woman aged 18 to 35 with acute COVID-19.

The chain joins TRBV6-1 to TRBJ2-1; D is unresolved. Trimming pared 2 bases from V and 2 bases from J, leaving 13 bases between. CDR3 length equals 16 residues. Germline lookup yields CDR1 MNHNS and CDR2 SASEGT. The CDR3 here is CASSEFSRQAYNEQFF. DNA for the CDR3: TGTGCCAGCAGTGAATTTAGTCGCCAAGCCTACAATGAGCAGTTCTTC.

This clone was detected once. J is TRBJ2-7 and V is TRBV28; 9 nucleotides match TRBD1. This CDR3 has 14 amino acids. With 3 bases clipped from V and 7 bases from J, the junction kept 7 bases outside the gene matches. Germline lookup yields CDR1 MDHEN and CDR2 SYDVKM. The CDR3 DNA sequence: TGTGCCAGCAGTTTTGGGTACAGGGGGCGAGAGCAGTACTTC. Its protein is CASSFGYRGREQYF.

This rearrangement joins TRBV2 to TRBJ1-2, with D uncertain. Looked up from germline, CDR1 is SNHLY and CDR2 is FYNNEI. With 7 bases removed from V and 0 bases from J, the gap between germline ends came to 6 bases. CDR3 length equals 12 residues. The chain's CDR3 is CASTAANYGYTF. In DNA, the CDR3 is TGTGCCAGCACTGCAGCTAACTATGGCTACACCTTC.

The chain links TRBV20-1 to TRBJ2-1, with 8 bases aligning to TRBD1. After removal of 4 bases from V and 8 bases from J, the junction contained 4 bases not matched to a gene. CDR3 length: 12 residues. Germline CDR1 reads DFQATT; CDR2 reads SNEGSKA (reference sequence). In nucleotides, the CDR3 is TGCAGTGCTACTGACAGGGGACATGAGCAGTTCTTC. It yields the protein CSATDRGHEQFF.

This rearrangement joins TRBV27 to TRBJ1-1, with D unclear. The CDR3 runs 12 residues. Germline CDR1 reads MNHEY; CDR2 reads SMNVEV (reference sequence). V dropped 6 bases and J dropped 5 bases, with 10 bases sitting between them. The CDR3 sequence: CASRAGVTEAFF. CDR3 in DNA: TGTGCCAGCAGGGCAGGTGTGACTGAAGCTTTCTTT.

CDR3 coding DNA: TGTGCCAGCAGCGGGAGACAGGGCTCTGGAAACACCATATATTTT. This encodes CASSGRQGSGNTIYF. The V and J genes are TRBV9 and TRBJ1-3, with TRBD1 matching 7 bases. Germline V lookup: CDR1 SGDLS, CDR2 YYNGEE. The V and J ends lost 3 bases and 0 bases, in that order; junction bases with no gene match: 3. The CDR3 is 15 residues long.

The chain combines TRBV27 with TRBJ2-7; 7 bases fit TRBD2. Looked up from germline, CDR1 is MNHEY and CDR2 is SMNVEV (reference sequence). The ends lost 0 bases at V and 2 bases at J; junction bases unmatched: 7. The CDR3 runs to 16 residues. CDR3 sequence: CASSLSTGLAAYEQYF. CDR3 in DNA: TGTGCCAGCAGTTTATCTACCGGGCTAGCGGCCTACGAGCAGTACTTC.

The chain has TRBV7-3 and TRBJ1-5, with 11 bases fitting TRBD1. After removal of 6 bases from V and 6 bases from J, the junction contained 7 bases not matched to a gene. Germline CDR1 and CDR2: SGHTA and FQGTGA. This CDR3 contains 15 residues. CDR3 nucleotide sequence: TGTGCCAGCAGACGGGACAGGGGGAAAGGTCAGCCCCAGCATTTT. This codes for CASRRDRGKGQPQHF.

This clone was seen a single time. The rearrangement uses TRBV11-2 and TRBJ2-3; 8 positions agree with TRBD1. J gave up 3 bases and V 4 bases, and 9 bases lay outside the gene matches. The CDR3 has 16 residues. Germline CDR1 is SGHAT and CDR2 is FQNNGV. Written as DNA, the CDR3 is TGTGCCAGCAGCTCCCCCCAGGGGGCGCAAACAGATACGCAGTATTTT. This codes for CASSSPQGAQTDTQYF.

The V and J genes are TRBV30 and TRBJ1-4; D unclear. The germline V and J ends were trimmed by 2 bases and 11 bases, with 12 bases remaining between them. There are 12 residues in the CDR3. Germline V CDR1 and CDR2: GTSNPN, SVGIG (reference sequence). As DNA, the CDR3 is TGTGCCTGGAGTTTCGCTCCGGGTAAACTGTTTTTT. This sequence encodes CAWSFAPGKLFF.

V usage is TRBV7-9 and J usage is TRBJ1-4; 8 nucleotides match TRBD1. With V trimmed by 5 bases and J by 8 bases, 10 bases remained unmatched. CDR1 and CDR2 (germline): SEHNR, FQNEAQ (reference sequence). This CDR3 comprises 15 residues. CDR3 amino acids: CASSTRTGKNEKLFF. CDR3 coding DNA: TGTGCCAGCAGCACCCGGACAGGGAAAAACGAAAAACTGTTTTTT.

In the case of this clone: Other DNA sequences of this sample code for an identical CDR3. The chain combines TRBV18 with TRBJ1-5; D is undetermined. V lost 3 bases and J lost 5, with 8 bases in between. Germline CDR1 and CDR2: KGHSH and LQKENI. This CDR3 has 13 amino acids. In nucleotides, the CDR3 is TGTGCCAGCTCACCGAGCCGCGATCAGCCCCAGCATTTT. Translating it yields CASSPSRDQPQHF.

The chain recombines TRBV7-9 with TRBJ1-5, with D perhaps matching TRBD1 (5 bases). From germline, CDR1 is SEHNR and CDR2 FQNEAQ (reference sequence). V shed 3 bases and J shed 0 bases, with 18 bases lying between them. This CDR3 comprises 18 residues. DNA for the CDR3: TGTGCCAGCAGCTTCTCCACGCCGGGACTCGTTAGCAATCAGCCCCAGCATTTT. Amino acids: CASSFSTPGLVSNQPQHF.

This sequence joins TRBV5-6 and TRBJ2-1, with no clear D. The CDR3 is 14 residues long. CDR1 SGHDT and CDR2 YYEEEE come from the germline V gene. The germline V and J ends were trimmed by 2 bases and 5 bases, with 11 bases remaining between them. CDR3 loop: CASSFAPRNNEQFF. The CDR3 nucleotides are TGTGCCAGCAGCTTCGCTCCCAGAAACAATGAGCAGTTCTTC.